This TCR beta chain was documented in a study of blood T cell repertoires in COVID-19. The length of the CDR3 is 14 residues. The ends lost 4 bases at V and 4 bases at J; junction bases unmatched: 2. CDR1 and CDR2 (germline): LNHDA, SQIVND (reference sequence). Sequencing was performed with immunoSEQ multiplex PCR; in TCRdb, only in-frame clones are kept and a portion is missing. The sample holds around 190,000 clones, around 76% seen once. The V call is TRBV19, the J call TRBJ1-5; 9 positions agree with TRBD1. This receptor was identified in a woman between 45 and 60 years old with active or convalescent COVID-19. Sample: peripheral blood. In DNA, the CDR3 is TGTGCCAGTAGTAACGACAGGGGGAATCAGCCCCAGCATTTT. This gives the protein CASSNDRGNQPQHF.